This record looks at one TCR beta chain sequence and its context. Its binding antigen is unknown. No much larger clone exists at a distance of one base, and base qualities are not known. After removal of 3 bases from V and 4 bases from J, the junction retains 5 bases not matched to a gene. The CDR3 contains 15 residues, cysteine and phenylalanine counted. Only the CDR3 region is kept as DNA, spanning 45 bases read in frame from base 1. Taken from the germline V gene, the CDR1 and CDR2 loops are SGHDT and YYEEEE. The study profiled bulk TCR beta-chain repertoires in matched peripheral blood, tumor and adjacent normal breast tissue taken from more than 15 patients with early-stage breast cancer. Before surgery, whole blood (about 4.5-11 mL) was collected into EDTA tubes and processed within 2 hours. Ficoll-Paque centrifugation in SepMate-50 tubes was used to isolate peripheral blood mononuclear cells. PBMCs were cryopreserved in 90% FBS with approximately 10% DMSO in aliquots of roughly 1.8 to 4 million cells and stored in liquid nitrogen. Genomic DNA was extracted with the Qiagen AllPrep DNA/RNA Mini kit.

The data stem from a study of early stage breast cancer tumors (dated by TCRdb to the late 2010s). About the investigation overall: Of the roughly 16 invasive breast tumors, approximately 11 were found to be estrogen receptor-positive, progesterone receptor-positive and HER2-negative. Of the roughly twelve ER+/PR+/HER2- tumors, eight were classified as invasive ductal carcinomas and four as invasive lobular carcinomas. The average read coverage per sample was around 10-fold. The samples as a whole yielded some 2,500,000 detected templates, corresponding to around 1,100,000 unique clonotypes. Overall results and qualifications from the work: Because the cohort was small, analysis by tumor subtype was not possible. Repertoires from blood and normal breast were more alike than repertoires from blood and tumor, and in about 85% of the 16 patients, comparing each tissue with blood separated tumor from normal. Enriched TCRB sequences shared across patients were mostly commonly generated sequences, unlikely to play an important role in the tumor microenvironment. Tumors showed around 2.5-fold higher T cell density and higher clonality than adjacent normal breast tissue. Chain pairing and functional markers such as CD4, CD8 and FOXP3 were missed by bulk genomic DNA sequencing of unsorted cells.

Each sample was amplified in two independent genomic DNA replicates, using approximately 0.5 ug for blood and about 1.6 ug for tumor or normal breast. TCRB sequencing of genomic DNA was carried out with the ImmunoSeq Intro kit according to the manufacturer's instructions. Multiplex PCR ran roughly 30 cycles with proprietary primers and spike-in control sequences for absolute quantification. An 87-bp fragment spanning the CDR3 and flanking V and J genes was sequenced with single-end 150-bp reads. Each lane of an Illumina MiSeq using version 3.0 chemistry carried seven multiplexed samples, with two replicates per sample. Per the original workflow: Raw data were processed with the vendor's proprietary pipeline, and both replicates were merged into a single result per sample. Productive rearrangements sharing the V-gene family, CDR3 amino acid sequence and J-gene segment were defined as clonotypes. Clonality was computed as 1 minus the normalized Shannon entropy (Pielou evenness) of TCRB abundances. To estimate T cell density, the total number of templates was divided by the number of input cells, which was inferred from the amount of DNA input. Recon, run with its default parameters, was used to estimate overall repertoire diversity and clonality. Clonotypes with over 0.1% abundance in tumor and at least 32-fold higher abundance in tumor than in normal breast were defined as tumor-enriched. Drawn from immuneACCESS, this table holds only the in-frame rearrangements with V and J called that TCRdb kept. Clones are partly lost; checked studies trace under half to an unresolved V gene and leave the rest unexplained. V, J and clone size are those of that table, while D and trimming were read from the DNA. Across this sample there are 50,000 or so clones, with around 83% seen only once. Jointly, the top ten make up approximately 1.5% of the sample.

The source material was blood. The receptor was isolated from a person aged 45 to 59 with breast cancer. The chain employs TRBV5-6 and TRBJ2-1; the junction holds 9 bases that match TRBD2. The sequenced DNA is TGTGCCAGCAGCTCCGGACTAGCGACTTACAATGAGCAGTTCTTC. Translated, it reads CASSSGLATYNEQFF.